The 22 T cell receptor beta chains presented below share a single source sample, sequenced in a study of cytomegalovirus exposure and HLA in healthy donors. Clones were sequenced by immunoSEQ multiplex PCR, and TCRdb holds only the in-frame ones, with some missing. This repertoire shows roughly 100,000 clones, roughly 94% found once; its top ten account for 0.85% to 0.95%. Sequenced: PBMCs. The receptors come from a woman under 30 in good health and CMV-seronegative.

The chain employs TRBV29-1 and TRBJ1-3, with a weak D call TRBD1 (6 bases). This CDR3 is 16 amino acids long. The ends were cut back, 5 bases at V and 0 bases at J, with 17 bases in the middle. From germline, CDR1 is SQVTM and CDR2 ANQGSEA. The CDR3 spells CSVRGVTGFSGNTIYF. The CDR3 bases are TGCAGCGTTCGAGGTGTAACAGGGTTCTCTGGAAACACCATATATTTT.

The V gene is TRBV7-9, the J gene TRBJ2-2; maybe TRBD1 (5 bases). The V end lost 4 bases, the J end lost 6 bases, and 6 bases lay between the germline ends. Per germline, CDR1 SEHNR and CDR2 FQNEAQ (reference sequence). The CDR3 runs to 12 residues. The CDR3: CASSSGSGELFF. CDR3 in DNA: TGTGCCAGCAGCTCAGGGTCCGGGGAGCTGTTTTTT. The whole variable domain, remainder taken from reference TRBV7-9 and TRBJ2-2, is DTGVSQNPRHKITKRGQNVTFRCDPISEHNRLYWYRQTLGQGPEFLTYFQNEAQLEKSRLLSDRFSAERPKGSFSTLEIQRTEQGDSAMYLCASSSGSGELFFGEGSRLTVL.

The J gene is TRBJ1-2, the V gene TRBV5-4; 8 bases agree with TRBD1. The CDR3 loop spans 16 amino acids. In germline, CDR1 is SGHNT, CDR2 YYREEE (reference sequence). With 0 bases clipped from V and 5 bases from J, the junction kept 9 bases outside the gene matches. CDR3 nucleotide sequence: TGTGCCAGCAGCTTGGTCGGGCAGGGGGCGAAGTATGGCTACACCTTC. The encoded protein is CASSLVGQGAKYGYTF.

Here the CDR3 reads CAIRGTGQEFF. DNA for the CDR3: TGTGCCATCAGGGGGACAGGGCAGGAGTTCTTC. This sequence joins TRBV10-3 and TRBJ2-1; 9 nucleotides line up with TRBD1. J was trimmed by 14 bases and V by 6 bases; bases with no gene match: 5. The CDR3 is made up of 11 amino acids. Looked up from germline, CDR1 is ENHRY and CDR2 is SYGVKD.

The rearrangement uses TRBV5-6 and TRBJ1-3, with 8 bases identical to TRBD1. Germline V gene sequence: CDR1 SGHDT, CDR2 YYEEEE. This CDR3 spans 18 amino acids. Unmatched junction bases numbered 10, after V lost 0 bases and J lost 2 bases. CDR3 coding DNA: TGTGCCAGCAGCTTGGCCCCCGGTTCACAGGGGGCTGGAAACACCATATATTTT. Protein sequence: CASSLAPGSQGAGNTIYF. Full variable domain (rest looked up from reference TRBV5-6 and TRBJ1-3): DAGVTQSPTHLIKTRGQQVTLRCSPKSGHDTVSWYQQALGQGPQFIFQYYEEEERQRGNFPDRFSGHQFPNYSSELNVNALLLGDSALYLCASSLAPGSQGAGNTIYFGEGSWLTVV.

J is TRBJ2-7 and V is TRBV7-2, with D maybe TRBD1 (5 bases). CDR3 size: 13 residues. Deletions cut 2 bases from V and 3 bases from J, with 8 bases between. Germline values: CDR1 SGHTA, CDR2 FQGNSA. Here the CDR3 DNA reads TGTGCCAGCAGCTTACGACAGAGCTACGAGCAGTACTTC. Translation: CASSLRQSYEQYF.

This clone appeared a single time. The chain employs TRBV19 and TRBJ1-5; unclear D gene. The V and J ends lost 3 bases and 5 bases respectively, with 17 bases between them. CDR1 and CDR2 from the germline V gene are LNHDA and SQIVND (reference sequence). The CDR3 runs to 16 residues. This CDR3 is CASSMGPGSSHQPQHF. The CDR3, as DNA: TGTGCCAGTAGTATGGGTCCGGGATCATCTCATCAGCCCCAGCATTTT.

The chain links TRBV4-1 to TRBJ1-1, with 12 bases identical to TRBD1. The CDR3 contains 15 residues. Germline lookup yields CDR1 MGHRA and CDR2 YSYEKL. J lost 8 bases, V lost 5 bases, and 9 bases had no gene match. CDR3 bases: TGCGCCAGCAGCGTATTTCCGGGACAGGGGGCCGAAGCTTTCTTT. This encodes CASSVFPGQGAEAFF.

This sequence joins TRBV9 and TRBJ1-3; no firm D call. Trimming took 6 bases from V and 6 from J, leaving 16 bases between them. Germline V gene sequence: CDR1 SGDLS, CDR2 YYNGEE. The CDR3 extends over 14 amino acids. CDR3 bases: TGTGCCAGCACCCCCTTCGGAGAGACAAACACCATATATTTT. Encoded protein: CASTPFGETNTIYF.

This chain joins TRBV11-3 and TRBJ2-5; D might be TRBD1 (6 bases). This CDR3 comprises 15 residues. Germline CDR1 and CDR2: SGHNT and YENEEA. The V gene lost 5 bases and the J gene lost 0 bases, with 13 bases spanning the gap. The CDR3 DNA reads TGTGCCAGCAGCCCCACCTGGACAGACCAAGAGACCCAGTACTTC. It yields the protein CASSPTWTDQETQYF.

V usage is TRBV30 and J usage is TRBJ1-1; D remains unclear. Germline V gene sequence: CDR1 GTSNPN, CDR2 SVGIG (reference sequence). CDR3 size: 13 residues. V lost 5 bases and J 2 bases, leaving 12 bases between the germline ends. The CDR3 DNA follows: TGTGCCTGGGAGCTGCTACGAAACACTGAAGCTTTCTTT. It translates to CAWELLRNTEAFF. The full variable domain, with the rest looked up from reference TRBV30 and TRBJ1-1, is SQTIHQWPATLVQPVGSPLSLECTVEGTSNPNLYWYRQAAGRGLQLLFYSVGIGQISSEVPQNLSASRPQDRQFILSSKKLLLSDSGFYLCAWELLRNTEAFFGQGTRLTVV.

The CDR3, as DNA: TGTGCCAGCAGCGCGGGGGGGCGGGACTACAATGAGCAGTTCTTC. This codes for CASSAGGRDYNEQFF. The chain couples TRBV9 to TRBJ2-1, with 8 bases that match TRBD2. The germline gives CDR1 SGDLS, CDR2 YYNGEE. The CDR3 totals 15 residues. The junction had 5 bases not matched to a gene; V was cut back by 3 bases and J by 3 bases.

V and J are TRBV19 and TRBJ2-2, with D possibly matching TRBD1 (6 bases). The V and J ends lost 1 base and 5 bases respectively, with 11 bases between them. Germline loops: CDR1 LNHDA, CDR2 SQIVND (reference sequence). CDR3 size: 15 residues. The DNA for the CDR3 is TGTGCCAGTAGTATAGGCCAGGGGTGGACCGGGGAGCTGTTTTTT. It is translated as CASSIGQGWTGELFF.

This rearrangement joins TRBV30 to TRBJ2-1, with TRBD1 identical over 7 bases. The CDR3 is 11 residues long. J gave up 6 bases and V 8 bases, and 4 bases lay outside the gene matches. Germline V CDR1 and CDR2: GTSNPN, SVGIG (reference sequence). The CDR3 DNA follows: TGTGCCGGAACAGGGGTCAATGAGCAGTTCTTC. Its protein product is CAGTGVNEQFF. Complete variable domain (other parts from reference TRBV30 and TRBJ2-1): SQTIHQWPATLVQPVGSPLSLECTVEGTSNPNLYWYRQAAGRGLQLLFYSVGIGQISSEVPQNLSASRPQDRQFILSSKKLLLSDSGFYLCAGTGVNEQFFGPGTRLTVL.

This clone was picked up one time. The V gene is TRBV30, the J gene TRBJ1-2, with D tentatively TRBD1 (6 bases). The V end was cut by 2 bases, the J end by 8 bases, with 18 bases between. The length of the CDR3 is 14 residues. Germline CDR1 GTSNPN, CDR2 SVGIG (reference sequence). The CDR3 region is CAWSSGGALGGYTF. The CDR3, as DNA: TGTGCCTGGAGTTCGGGGGGGGCGCTGGGCGGCTACACCTTC. The whole variable domain, remainder taken from reference TRBV30 and TRBJ1-2, is SQTIHQWPATLVQPVGSPLSLECTVEGTSNPNLYWYRQAAGRGLQLLFYSVGIGQISSEVPQNLSASRPQDRQFILSSKKLLLSDSGFYLCAWSSGGALGGYTFGSGTRLTVV.

The table lists this clone with a count of one. The chain has TRBV7-2 and TRBJ1-1; D is undetermined. Germline loops: CDR1 SGHTA, CDR2 FQGNSA. V was cut by 2 bases and J by 1 base, with 11 bases left in between. There are 15 residues in the CDR3. DNA for the CDR3: TGTGCCAGCAGCTTAACTGGTTCGAAGAACACTGAAGCTTTCTTT. Protein sequence: CASSLTGSKNTEAFF.

V is TRBV6-5 and J is TRBJ2-7; D is perhaps TRBD1 (5 bases). This CDR3 is built from 13 residues. CDR1 MNHEY and CDR2 SVGAGI come from the germline V gene. Between the trimmed V and J ends, which lost 5 bases and 4 bases, there was a span of 12 bases. The CDR3 sequence: CASSIQTGYEQYF. In DNA form, the CDR3 reads TGTGCCAGCAGTATACAAACAGGATACGAGCAGTACTTC.

This chain uses TRBV19 with TRBJ1-5; D is undetermined. The ends were cut back, 6 bases at V and 3 bases at J, with 18 bases in the middle. Germline CDR1 is LNHDA and CDR2 is SQIVND (reference sequence). The CDR3 is made up of 16 amino acids. CDR3 residues: CASSTKAREVNQPQHF. The CDR3 coding sequence is TGTGCCAGTAGCACGAAGGCGAGGGAGGTCAATCAGCCCCAGCATTTT.

This clone was recorded only once. This chain connects TRBV5-6 to TRBJ1-1; D might be TRBD1 (6 bases). Trimming left V 3 bases short and J 1 base short, with 10 bases between. CDR3 length: 14 residues. Germline V gene sequence: CDR1 SGHDT, CDR2 YYEEEE. Written as DNA, the CDR3 is TGTGCCAGCAGCTCAGTGGACAGGAACACTGAAGCTTTCTTT. Translating gives CASSSVDRNTEAFF.

The chain uses TRBV9 and TRBJ2-1, with 7 bases that match TRBD2. The V and J ends lost 0 bases and 1 base, in that order; junction bases with no gene match: 4. The CDR3 loop spans 16 amino acids. The germline gives CDR1 SGDLS, CDR2 YYNGEE. Here the CDR3 reads CASSVEGGGSYNEQFF. As DNA, the CDR3 is TGTGCCAGCAGCGTAGAGGGCGGGGGATCCTACAATGAGCAGTTCTTC.

This chain uses TRBV4-1 with TRBJ2-3, with 9 bases that match TRBD2. The germline V gene has CDR1 MGHRA and CDR2 YSYEKL. Trimming removed 1 base from V and 1 base from J; junction bases left unmatched: 0. The CDR3 totals 15 residues. CDR3 bases: TGCGCCAGCAGCCAAGGACTAGCGGGCACAGATACGCAGTATTTT. Translated, it gives CASSQGLAGTDTQYF.

V and J are TRBV11-1 and TRBJ2-5, with 13 bases that match TRBD2. Per germline, CDR1 SGHAT and CDR2 FQDESV (reference sequence). Germline trimming cut 5 bases from V and 5 bases from J; bases unmatched to any gene: 8. CDR3 length: 16 amino acids. This CDR3 is CASSRTSGGSGETQYF. In DNA form, the CDR3 reads TGTGCCAGCAGCCGGACTAGCGGGGGTAGCGGGGAGACCCAGTACTTC.